A single sample gave rise to the 19 T cell receptor beta chains below, sequenced in a study of blood T cell repertoires in COVID-19 (dated by TCRdb to 2020 to 2022). Library creation used the immunoSEQ multiplex PCR assay. TCRdb provides this immuneACCESS table in a form limited to in-frame rearrangements. Some clones are lacking; in checked studies, under half of them reflect an unresolved V gene, and why the rest are absent is not known. A total of 300,000 or so clones appear in this sample, over 80% of them only once. 3% to 4.5% of the sample is in the top ten clones. The sequencing sample was made of peripheral blood. These receptors all stem from a woman aged 40 to 50 with acute or convalescent COVID-19.

This clone occurred once. The chain couples TRBV6-5 to TRBJ2-7; TRBD1 agrees at 8 bases. The CDR3 covers 12 residues. The germline CDR1 and CDR2 sequences are MNHEY and SVGAGI. Trimming took 8 bases from V and 2 from J; bases not matched to a gene: 2. CDR3 nucleotide sequence: TGTGCCAGCGGACAGGGAACCTACGAGCAGTACGTC. Its protein is CASGQGTYEQYV.

There are a few counts of this clone. The chain has TRBV3-1 (or the pseudogene TRBV3-2) and TRBJ2-3; D call uncertain. CDR1 is LGHDT and CDR2 is YNNKEL in the germline V gene (reference sequence). Trimming cost V 0 bases and J 2 bases, with 3 bases left between them. The CDR3 contains 13 residues. CDR3 nucleotide sequence: TGTGCCAGCAGCCAAGACCTCACAGATACGCAGTATTTT. Encoded protein: CASSQDLTDTQYF.

This rearrangement joins TRBV5-1 to TRBJ2-1; maybe TRBD1 (5 bases). V lost 0 bases, J lost 0 bases, and 10 bases lay in between. The germline V gene has CDR1 SGHRS and CDR2 YFSETQ. The CDR3 runs 16 residues. The CDR3 nucleotides are TGCGCCAGCAGCTTGGAGGGGCCCCGCTCCTACAATGAGCAGTTCTTC. This gives the protein CASSLEGPRSYNEQFF.

The rearrangement joins TRBV7-8 to TRBJ2-1; 10 nucleotides match TRBD2. V dropped 4 bases and J dropped 7; count of bases not matched to a gene: 13. Germline V gives CDR1 SGHVS, CDR2 FQNEAQ. This CDR3 has 17 amino acids. The CDR3 loop reads CASSSRRSSGGWNEQFF. The CDR3 nucleotides are TGTGCCAGCAGCTCCCGTCGGTCTAGCGGGGGATGGAATGAGCAGTTCTTC.

The rearrangement uses TRBV7-8 and TRBJ1-2; D remains unclear. Germline V lookup: CDR1 SGHVS, CDR2 FQNEAQ. The V and J ends lost 1 base and 4 bases respectively, with 13 bases between them. CDR3 size: 15 residues. The CDR3 DNA sequence: TGTGCCAGCAGCTTAGGCGGGAATGTAGGCTATGGCTACACCTTC. Its protein product is CASSLGGNVGYGYTF. The whole variable domain, remainder taken from reference TRBV7-8 and TRBJ1-2, is GAGVSQSPRYKVAKRGQDVALRCDPISGHVSLFWYQQALGQGPEFLTYFQNEAQLDKSGLPSDRFFAERPEGSVSTLKIQRTQQEDSAVYLCASSLGGNVGYGYTFGSGTRLTVV.

This sequence joins TRBV3-1 (or the pseudogene TRBV3-2) and TRBJ2-3; 9 bases map to TRBD2. The germline CDR1 and CDR2 sequences are LGHDT and YNNKEL (reference sequence). The V and J ends lost 0 bases and 1 base, in that order; junction bases with no gene match: 11. This CDR3 spans 19 amino acids. The CDR3 nucleotides are TGTGCCAGCAGCCAAGAAGTCGGCGGGGGGGCACCTGGCACAGATACGCAGTATTTT. It is translated as CASSQEVGGGAPGTDTQYF.

This clone was seen a few times. The chain employs TRBV7-2 and TRBJ1-1, with a tentative D call TRBD1 (6 bases). CDR1 SGHTA and CDR2 FQGNSA come from the germline V gene. This CDR3 spans 14 amino acids. Trimming removed 7 bases from V and 4 bases from J, with 16 bases in between. The CDR3 DNA reads as TGTGCCAGCAACCCCTGGGGAGGGGGCACTGAAGCTTTCTTT. Translated: CASNPWGGGTEAFF.

CDR3 protein: CASSHPGGGNTEAFF. In DNA, the CDR3 is TGCGCCAGCAGTCATCCCGGCGGGGGGAACACTGAAGCTTTCTTT. The V call is TRBV10-2, the J call TRBJ1-1, with a weak D call TRBD1 (5 bases). CDR1 and CDR2 from the germline V gene are WSHSY and SAAADI. V was shortened by 5 bases and J by 1 base, with 14 bases between the two germline ends. The CDR3 totals 15 residues.

The genes are TRBV5-5 and TRBJ1-1; unclear D gene. V lost 2 bases, J lost 2 bases, and 7 bases lay in between. The length of the CDR3 is 13 residues. CDR1 and CDR2 from the germline V gene are SGHKS and YYEKEE (reference sequence). The CDR3: CASSFRVNTEAFF. The CDR3 DNA sequence: TGTGCCAGCAGCTTCCGTGTTAACACTGAAGCTTTCTTT. Filled out from reference TRBV5-5 and TRBJ1-1, the complete variable domain reads DAGVTQSPTHLIKTRGQQVTLRCSPISGHKSVSWYQQVLGQGPQFIFQYYEKEERGRGNFPDRFSARQFPNYSSELNVNALLLGDSALYLCASSFRVNTEAFFGQGTRLTVV.

The chain links TRBV24-1 to TRBJ2-4; D is uncertain. Between the trimmed V and J ends, which lost 7 bases and 0 bases, there was a span of 21 bases. CDR1 and CDR2 (germline): KGHDR, SFDVKD. The CDR3 has 18 residues. CDR3 coding DNA: TGTGCCACCAGCGAATTGCCCGGTCTCGAACTAGCCAAAAACATTCAGTACTTC. Residues: CATSELPGLELAKNIQYF.

V is TRBV9 and J is TRBJ2-1; TRBD2 aligns across 15 bases. J gave up 0 bases and V 4 bases, and 5 bases lay outside the gene matches. Per germline, CDR1 SGDLS and CDR2 YYNGEE. There are 18 residues in the CDR3. CDR3 DNA: TGTGCCAGCAGCCCAGGACTAGCGGGGGGGCCCTCCTACAATGAGCAGTTCTTC. Translation gives CASSPGLAGGPSYNEQFF.

The V gene is TRBV6-2 or TRBV6-3, the J gene TRBJ1-1, with TRBD1 matching over 7 bases. CDR1 and CDR2 from the germline V gene are MNHEY and SVGEGT. The CDR3 loop spans 14 amino acids. V lost 6 bases, J lost 1 base, and 5 bases stayed unmatched. The chain's CDR3 is CASSPGTENTEAFF. In DNA, the CDR3 is TGTGCCAGCAGCCCAGGGACAGAGAACACTGAAGCTTTCTTT.

The chain couples TRBV5-5 to TRBJ2-5; 8 positions match TRBD2. Trimming took 4 bases from V and 10 from J; bases not matched to a gene: 15. CDR3 length: 15 residues. CDR1 is SGHKS, CDR2 YYEKEE, per germline (reference sequence). The CDR3 nucleotides read TGTGCCAGCAGCATTCGACCGGGGGACGCGGGGGGCCAGTACTTC. This encodes CASSIRPGDAGGQYF. The full variable domain, in which reference TRBV5-5 and TRBJ2-5 provide the parts outside the CDR3, is DAGVTQSPTHLIKTRGQQVTLRCSPISGHKSVSWYQQVLGQGPQFIFQYYEKEERGRGNFPDRFSARQFPNYSSELNVNALLLGDSALYLCASSIRPGDAGGQYFGPGTRLLVL.

V usage is TRBV9 and J usage is TRBJ2-1; possible D gene TRBD2, 5 bases. Germline CDR1 SGDLS, CDR2 YYNGEE. The CDR3 runs 13 residues. Trimming took off 4 bases at V and 8 bases at J, with 13 bases between the two ends. The chain's CDR3 is CASSSHGGDEQFF. CDR3 coding DNA: TGTGCCAGCAGCTCTCACGGAGGCGATGAGCAGTTCTTC.

The V gene is TRBV6-4, the J gene TRBJ2-1, with D possibly matching TRBD2 (6 bases). The CDR3 contains 17 residues. Germline V gene data show CDR1 as MRHNA and CDR2 as SNTAGT. The V end lost 3 bases, the J end lost 7 bases, and 22 bases lay between the germline ends. CDR3 protein: CASSDGVVRGRGNEQFF. The CDR3 DNA reads as TGTGCCAGCAGTGATGGGGTGGTGAGGGGCCGGGGGAATGAGCAGTTCTTC.

V is TRBV27 and J is TRBJ1-1, with D possibly matching TRBD1 (6 bases). The germline V gene encodes CDR1 MNHEY and CDR2 SMNVEV (reference sequence). This CDR3 comprises 14 residues. Trimming took off 0 bases at V and 8 bases at J, with 13 bases between the two ends. The DNA of the CDR3 is TGTGCCAGCAGTTTATCGCCATTGGGGGCGGAAGCTTTCTTT. Its translation is CASSLSPLGAEAFF.

V gene TRBV7-2 combines with J gene TRBJ1-6, with D uncertain. This CDR3 comprises 13 residues. The germline V gene encodes CDR1 SGHTA and CDR2 FQGNSA. Trimming took 2 bases from V and 6 from J, leaving 5 bases between them. The CDR3 sequence: CASSLNSNSPLHF. As DNA, the CDR3 is TGTGCCAGCAGCTTAAACAGTAATTCACCCCTCCACTTT. Full variable domain (remainder filled in from reference TRBV7-2 and TRBJ1-6): GAGVSQSPSNKVTEKGKDVELRCDPISGHTALYWYRQSLGQGLEFLIYFQGNSAPDKSGLPSDRFSAERTGGSVSTLTIQRTQQEDSAVYLCASSLNSNSPLHFGNGTRLTVT.

The rearrangement joins TRBV29-1 to TRBJ1-1; tentative D call: TRBD1 (6 bases). The CDR3 length is 12 residues. The germline CDR1 and CDR2 sequences are SQVTM and ANQGSEA. The germline V and J ends were trimmed by 2 bases and 8 bases, with 12 bases remaining between them. The CDR3, as DNA: TGCAGCGTTGAACGGGGGGCGAGCGAAGCTTTCTTT. It yields the protein CSVERGASEAFF.

For the CDR3, the DNA is TGTGCCTGGAGTGAACAGGAGAACACTGAAGCTTTCTTT. Translated: CAWSEQENTEAFF. V is TRBV30 and J is TRBJ1-1; D is possibly TRBD1 (5 bases). Per germline, CDR1 GTSNPN and CDR2 SVGIG (reference sequence). The CDR3 contains 13 residues. The germline V and J ends were trimmed by 1 base and 1 base, with 7 bases remaining between them.